This T cell receptor (beta chain) was recovered during a study of regulatory T cells in long-lasting Graves disease (dated by TCRdb to the early 2020s). Background on the whole study: In the newly diagnosed Graves' disease group, patients had been taking antithyroid drugs for less than 3 months. Persistent Graves' disease patients were compared with newly diagnosed Graves' disease patients by peripheral blood TCR sequencing and RNA sequencing. TCR sequencing covered some 13 persistent and roughly 20 newly diagnosed Graves' disease patients, 33 samples in total. The study took place in China and was registered as a clinical trial.

This clonotype was observed at least ten times. Its antigen target is currently unknown. The record has no base qualities; no much larger clone is one base away. To prepare the library, multiplex PCR was applied. Instrument used: Illumina HiSeq 4000. CDR3 regions were amplified by Arm-PCR with iRepertoire HTBI primers to construct TCR beta libraries. PCR products were gel purified before sequencing. Regarding the original processing steps: A total of under 80 TRBV and 14 TRBJ segments were identified across samples and were used for gene usage analysis of CDR3 amino acid clonotypes. Filtered high-quality paired reads were merged into contigs using COPE and FqMerger. BLAST was used to align contigs to IMGT TRBV, TRBD and TRBJ reference genes, and CDR3 was defined according to IMGT. Highly expanded clones were defined as clonotypes with a frequency above 0.1%. Repertoire diversity was measured by Shannon entropy, and V-J evenness by the Gini coefficient. A clonotype was considered public if more than one individual shared it. The public reads were quality trimmed at Q25 with fastp and then assembled into clones with MiXCR by TCRdb, keeping productive beta chains. Rows with a matching CDR3 protein are joined into one entry that keeps the most common DNA and genes. TCRdb's processing, not the authors', yielded these V and J calls. Counted in this sample were a few hundred thousand distinct CDR3 sequences; about 15% of them appeared once. The ten largest clones capture about 25% of the sample.

Sample time point, as interpreted from the label and publication: newly diagnosed GD, antithyroid drugs for less than 3 months. For both TCR sequencing and RNA sequencing, RNA was extracted from PBMCs using TRIzol. The diagnosis of Graves' disease followed American Thyroid Association guidelines. Patients were recruited from an endocrinology department in Xi'an, China. Each patient gave 9 to 10 milliliters of peripheral blood, collected in an EDTA anticoagulant tube. PBMCs were isolated by Ficoll Paque Plus density gradient separation without further T cell sorting. RNA quality was checked with an Agilent 2100 Bioanalyzer and agarose gel, and concentration with a NanoDrop 2000. General findings and caveats noted by the study authors: The authors noted that the small sample size was a limitation that may lower accuracy. Sequencing and analysis were restricted to the TCR beta chain. Compared with newly diagnosed patients, persistent Graves' disease patients had lower TCR Shannon entropy and fewer highly expanded clones, which suggests clonal expansion. More public clonotypes were shared among persistent patients (under 3,000) than among newly diagnosed patients (966). Preferential use of TRBV28, TRBJ1-2 and TRBJ2-5 was observed in persistent disease, whereas TRBV20-1 and TRBJ2-1 were favored in newly diagnosed disease. Because the primary lesion, thyroid tissue, could not be accessed, the study looked at peripheral blood alone.

V is pared back by 4 bases and J by 6 bases, with 11 bases lying between the germline termini. The CDR1 and CDR2 encoded by the germline V gene (reference sequence) are DFQATT and SNEGSKA. The CDR3, cysteine through phenylalanine, is 12 amino acids long. Only CDR3 DNA is held: 36 bases, read in frame from base 1. These data also featured in a second study, about T cells in Graves' hyperthyroidism and ophthalmopathy. From the second report: Stable Graves' hyperthyroidism was defined as the absence of progression to ophthalmopathy over 18 months of follow-up. Hyperthyroidism patients were newly diagnosed, with disease duration under 2 months, and aged 18 to 65 years. Patients with uncontrolled infections, other autoimmune diseases, pregnancy or lactation were excluded. Diagnoses were established on the basis of clinical symptoms, serum thyroxine and TRAb, thyroid ultrasound, and orbital computed tomography. The TCR CDR3 was subjected to a first round of RT-PCR using the HTBI primer set and the Qiagen OneStep RT-PCR kit. Blood samples also contained most of the expanded thyroid clonotypes (frequency above 0.001), which suggests that blood repertoires may reflect thyroid immune responses. A model built on a 13 V-J signature distinguished ophthalmopathy from stable hyperthyroidism, reaching around 88% sensitivity and about 81% specificity in cross-validation and 80%/75% in testing. In validation, progression to ophthalmopathy was predicted by the model with 70% to 71% sensitivity and roughly 76% specificity, a median of approximately 6.5 months before onset. A discovery cohort of around 98 patients, 43 with Graves' ophthalmopathy and under 60 with stable Graves' hyperthyroidism, was used to find distinguishing TCR V-J signatures. Prospective prediction of ophthalmopathy was tested in an independent validation cohort of 18 to 20 hyperthyroidism patients and 17 patients who later progressed to ophthalmopathy. The 100 or so discovery patients were divided at random into training and test sets in a 7:3 ratio. The study also compared thyroid tissue and blood T-cell repertoires from roughly 6 Graves' hyperthyroidism patients. After blood sampling, hyperthyroidism patients were treated with methimazole at a starting dose of 30 mg daily, and ophthalmopathy patients were treated with high-dose intravenous methylprednisolone. The libraries were constructed in a second round of multiplex PCR and then size-selected and purified. Libraries were sequenced paired-end with 100 bp reads on an Illumina HiSeq2000. Raw data were processed with SOAPnuke, discarding reads with adapters, uncalled bases, mean Phred below 15, or no exact constant-primer or identifier match. High-quality paired reads were merged using COPE v1.2.5, and each unique nucleotide sequence was defined as a clonotype. MiTCR v1.1 was used to align clonotypes to the IMGT TRBV, TRBD and TRBJ reference segments. Analysis was restricted to V-J combinations with a frequency above 0.0001, which covered approximately 99% of repertoires. A TCS score was defined as the ratio between F50 (clonal expansion) and ExV (chaos), using BLOSUM62-based TCRdist between CDR3 peptides within each V-J. Welch's t-statistics and random forest reduced around 520 V-J features to 10 to 15, which were used in a naive Bayes classifier (R e1071). No statistical method was used to fix the sample size in advance, and group allocation was not hidden from the investigators. The paper reports TCR Vbeta CDR3 sequencing of approximately 140 peripheral blood samples: under 45 ophthalmopathy, fewer than 80 hyperthyroidism and approximately 17 progressor patients.

This specimen consisted of peripheral blood mononuclear cells (PBMCs), obtained at new diagnosis, from a patient treated with antithyroid drugs. This sequence was found in a woman aged 18 to 35 with Graves disease. Donor details come from another sample of the same person, matched by shared clones. The chain uses TRBV20-1 and TRBJ2-3; TRBD1 is a possible D gene, resting on 6 matching bases. In nucleotides, the sequence is TGCAGTGCTAAGGCAGGGGTCGATACGCAGTATTTT. It translates to CSAKAGVDTQYF.